These T cell receptor beta chains were read from a single sample in a study of shared clonotypes between healthy human individuals. The table came from immunoSEQ multiplex PCR; TCRdb's copy has only in-frame clones and leaves some out. In the table there are millions of clones, 90% to 95% of which are singletons. The sample was naive CD4+ T cells sorted from blood. The receptors stem from a man between 18 and 35 years old in good health. CDR3s include the opening cysteine and the closing phenylalanine or tryptophan. The D gene is left open where the match is weak. The size entry is marked missing in some rows and otherwise reads once, few, many or a size class.

V gene	J gene	clone size	D gene	CDR3 protein	CDR3 DNA
TRBV5-6	TRBJ2-7	-	-	CASSLDRVSYEQYF	TGTGCCAGCAGCTTGGACAGGGTATCCTACGAGCAGTACTTC
TRBV6-1	TRBJ1-4	-	TRBD1	CASSERGGGGPGTNEKLFF	TGTGCCAGCAGTGAAAGGGGAGGGGGCGGCCCAGGAACTAATGAAAAACTGTTTTTT
TRBV2	TRBJ1-2	-	-	CASSVGQGFGYTF	TGTGCCAGCAGTGTTGGCCAGGGGTTTGGCTACACCTTC
TRBV4-1	TRBJ1-3	-	-	CASSQGSGRYSGNTIYF	TGCGCCAGCAGCCAAGGTTCGGGCAGGTACTCTGGAAACACCATATATTTT
TRBV7-2	TRBJ2-2	-	-	CASSLYGTNTGELFF	TGTGCCAGCAGCTTATACGGGACAAACACCGGGGAGCTGTTTTTT
TRBV4-3	TRBJ2-2	-	-	CASSQDSGGGPLPGELFF	TGCGCCAGCAGCCAAGATTCAGGGGGAGGGCCCCTACCCGGGGAGCTGTTTTTT
TRBV7-2	TRBJ2-2	-	-	CASSLRDGELFF	TGTGCCAGCAGCTTACGGGACGGGGAGCTGTTTTTT
TRBV29-1	TRBJ2-1	-	-	CSGLQNSIKNEQFF	TGCAGCGGACTACAGAATTCTATCAAAAATGAGCAGTTCTTC
TRBV28	TRBJ1-1	-	TRBD1	CASSSWTGGTEAFF	TGTGCCAGCAGTTCCTGGACAGGGGGCACTGAAGCTTTCTTT
TRBV6-1	TRBJ1-5	-	-	CASSEQVDNQPQHF	TGTGCCAGCAGTGAACAGGTCGACAATCAGCCCCAGCATTTT
TRBV5-4	TRBJ1-2	-	TRBD1	CASRSGQGNYGYTF	TGTGCCAGCAGGTCGGGACAGGGAAACTATGGCTACACCTTC
TRBV19	TRBJ2-2	-	-	CASSTGLLGELFF	TGTGCCAGTTCAACCGGGTTGCTCGGGGAGCTGTTTTTT
TRBV5-4	TRBJ2-3	-	-	CASSLTGSVGTDTQYF	TGTGCCAGCAGTTTGACTGGTTCTGTTGGCACAGATACGCAGTATTTT
TRBV2	TRBJ1-4	-	TRBD1	CASSSLGTENEKLFF	TGTGCCAGCAGTAGCCTAGGGACAGAAAATGAAAAACTGTTTTTT
TRBV5-5	TRBJ1-5	-	-	CASSLNNQPQHF	TGTGCCAGCAGCTTGAACAATCAGCCCCAGCATTTT
TRBV6-5	TRBJ2-1	-	-	CASKIPGGPEQFF	TGTGCCAGTAAGATCCCGGGTGGTCCGGAGCAGTTCTTC
TRBV30	TRBJ2-2	-	-	CAWTHTGELFF	TGTGCCTGGACACACACCGGGGAGCTGTTTTTT
TRBV7-2	TRBJ2-7	-	-	CASSSLDTQQYF	TGTGCCAGCAGCTCACTTGACACCCAGCAGTACTTC
TRBV6-1	TRBJ2-7	-	TRBD1	CASSVSGTGAPYEQYF	TGTGCCAGCAGTGTATCCGGGACAGGTGCTCCCTACGAGCAGTACTTC
TRBV29-1	TRBJ1-1	once	TRBD1	CSARTGGTEAFF	TGCAGCGCCCGGACAGGAGGGACTGAAGCTTTCTTT
TRBV30	TRBJ2-4	-	-	CAWGTPGAMAKNIQYF	TGTGCCTGGGGCACTCCGGGAGCAATGGCCAAAAACATTCAGTACTTC
TRBV11-2	TRBJ2-7	-	TRBD1	CASSSGTGDYEQYF	TGTGCCAGCAGCTCGGGGACAGGGGACTACGAGCAGTACTTC
TRBV5-1	TRBJ2-4	once	TRBD1	CASSLSTGDIQYF	TGCGCCAGCAGCTTAAGTACAGGGGACATTCAGTACTTC
TRBV5-1	TRBJ2-3	few	-	CASSLEDTQYF	TGCGCCAGCAGCTTGGAGGATACGCAGTATTTT
TRBV6-6	TRBJ2-3	-	-	CASIHGELGNTQYF	TGTGCCAGCATTCATGGGGAGTTGGGAAATACGCAGTATTTT
TRBV5-1	TRBJ2-5	-	-	CASRAGQGWAQYF	TGCGCCAGCAGAGCAGGGCAGGGATGGGCCCAGTACTTC
TRBV6-1	TRBJ2-7	-	-	CASSELGGVDEQYF	TGTGCCAGCAGTGAATTAGGGGGGGTTGACGAGCAGTACTTC
TRBV14	TRBJ2-4	-	TRBD1	CASSQVGRTGQYF	TGTGCCAGCAGCCAAGTAGGTCGGACAGGGCAGTACTTC
TRBV7-3	TRBJ2-1	few	-	CASSLRGGEQFF	TGTGCCAGCAGCTTAAGGGGCGGTGAGCAGTTCTTC
TRBV6-5	TRBJ2-1	once	TRBD2	CASSYLAGSNEQFF	TGTGCCAGCAGTTACCTAGCGGGGAGCAATGAGCAGTTCTTC
TRBV28	TRBJ1-1	-	-	CASGRQANTEAFF	TGTGCCAGCGGGCGACAGGCGAACACTGAAGCTTTCTTT
TRBV5-6	TRBJ1-2	-	TRBD1	CASRLFGTGNGYTF	TGTGCCAGCAGGTTGTTCGGGACAGGGAACGGCTACACCTTC
TRBV30	TRBJ2-3	-	-	CAWNLGRSSTDTQYF	TGTGCCTGGAATTTGGGGCGGTCTAGCACAGATACGCAGTATTTT
TRBV4-1	TRBJ2-7	-	-	CASSQDRGLAHSYEQYF	TGCGCCAGCAGCCAAGATCGGGGCCTAGCCCACTCCTACGAGCAGTACTTC
TRBV18	TRBJ2-4	-	-	CASSPTRVGSDIQYF	TGTGCCAGCTCACCAACAAGGGTAGGGTCGGACATTCAGTACTTC
TRBV7-2	TRBJ2-7	-	TRBD1	CASSPRRDSINGYEQYF	TGTGCCAGCAGCCCCCGACGGGACAGCATTAACGGCTACGAGCAGTACTTC
TRBV7-8	TRBJ1-2	once	-	CASSLADRSYGYTF	TGTGCCAGCAGCTTAGCGGACAGATCCTATGGCTACACCTTC
TRBV5-1	TRBJ1-1	-	-	CASSEPGNPEAFF	TGCGCCAGCAGCGAACCAGGGAACCCTGAAGCTTTCTTT
TRBV10-2	TRBJ2-7	-	-	CASSERQITYEQYF	TGCGCCAGCAGTGAAAGGCAGATCACCTACGAGCAGTACTTC
TRBV18	TRBJ2-7	-	TRBD2	CASSPNPQRGSSYEQYF	TGTGCCAGCTCCCCCAACCCCCAGCGGGGGTCCTCCTACGAGCAGTACTTC
TRBV28	TRBJ1-2	-	-	CASSFSTDEPYGYTF	TGTGCCAGCAGTTTTTCTACTGACGAACCCTATGGCTACACCTTC
TRBV30	TRBJ1-6	-	-	CAWGQNNSPLHF	TGTGCCTGGGGACAAAATAATTCACCCCTCCACTTT
TRBV6-1	TRBJ2-5	-	TRBD2	CASSGSTRLAGGRGRETQYF	TGTGCCAGCAGTGGGTCGACGAGACTAGCGGGAGGGCGGGGGAGAGAGACCCAGTACTTC
TRBV9	TRBJ2-2	once	-	CASSSGPRGTGELFF	TGTGCCAGCAGCTCGGGACCGCGAGGCACCGGGGAGCTGTTTTTT
TRBV6-1	TRBJ2-7	-	-	CASSAAGEQYF	TGTGCCAGCAGTGCCGCCGGCGAGCAGTACTTC
TRBV18	TRBJ1-1	-	-	CASSRKGTAWGNTEAFF	TGTGCCAGCTCACGGAAAGGTACAGCATGGGGGAACACTGAAGCTTTCTTT
TRBV19	TRBJ1-4	-	TRBD1	CASSSDRGRANEKLFF	TGTGCCAGTAGTTCGGACAGGGGGAGAGCTAATGAAAAACTGTTTTTT
TRBV7-2	TRBJ2-2	-	TRBD1	CASSPGTVLTGELFF	TGTGCCAGCAGCCCTGGGACAGTCCTAACCGGGGAGCTGTTTTTT
TRBV2	TRBJ2-5	-	TRBD1	CASSVDRGQETQYF	TGTGCCAGCAGTGTGGACAGGGGACAAGAGACCCAGTACTTC
TRBV13	TRBJ1-2	-	TRBD1	CASSQDRGSGYTF	TGTGCCAGCAGCCAGGACAGGGGCTCGGGCTACACCTTC